These 19 T cell receptor beta chains came from one sample sequenced in a study of shared clonotypes between healthy human individuals. TCRdb's copy holds only in-frame clones and misses some; the assay was immunoSEQ multiplex PCR. The sample yields about 1.5 million clones, roughly 96% seen once. Material: naive CD4+ T cells sorted from blood. Noted subset: CD45RA+ positively selected. The receptors originated from a man aged 25 to 40 in good health.

A few counts support this clone. The chain recombines TRBV11-2 with TRBJ2-2; D gene uncertain. Deletions cut 4 bases from V and 7 bases from J, with 10 bases between. CDR3 size: 13 residues. Germline assignment: CDR1 SGHAT and CDR2 FQNNGV. CDR3 residues: CASSSSGNGELFF. The CDR3 region has the DNA TGTGCCAGCAGCTCCAGTGGGAACGGGGAGCTGTTTTTT.

This chain links TRBV9 with TRBJ2-2; TRBD1 matches 8 bases. Trimming cost V 0 bases and J 5 bases; bases outside gene matches: 9. This CDR3 comprises 17 residues. CDR1 SGDLS and CDR2 YYNGEE come from the germline V gene. The CDR3 spells CASSVEGLGQATGELFF. The CDR3, as DNA: TGTGCCAGCAGCGTAGAGGGGTTGGGACAGGCAACCGGGGAGCTGTTTTTT.

The rearrangement links TRBV11-2 to TRBJ2-7; 8 bases align to TRBD2. Germline V gene data show CDR1 as SGHAT and CDR2 as FQNNGV. J gave up 0 bases and V 5 bases, and 9 bases lay outside the gene matches. The CDR3 is 16 amino acids. The CDR3 nucleotides are TGTGCCAGCAGCCATCGCAGCCGGGAGGGCTCCTACGAGCAGTACTTC. It codes for CASSHRSREGSYEQYF.

The V gene is TRBV7-6, the J gene TRBJ2-2, with D tentatively TRBD2 (6 bases). V was pared by 3 bases and J by 2 bases, with 13 bases between. In germline, CDR1 is SGHVS, CDR2 FNYEAQ. CDR3 size: 16 residues. The CDR3, as DNA: TGTGCCAGCAGCTTGAGGAGGCGGGGAAACACCGGGGAGCTGTTTTTT. It codes for CASSLRRRGNTGELFF. The entire variable domain, with the rest obtained from reference TRBV7-6 and TRBJ2-2, is as follows: GAGVSQSPRYKVTKRGQDVALRCDPISGHVSLYWYRQALGQGPEFLTYFNYEAQQDKSGLPNDRFSAERPEGSISTLTIQRTEQRDSAMYRCASSLRRRGNTGELFFGEGSRLTVL.

The chain is built from TRBV7-8 and TRBJ2-7, with D uncertain. Deletions cut 3 bases from V and 3 bases from J, with 21 bases between. The CDR3 is 17 residues long. The germline gives CDR1 SGHVS, CDR2 FQNEAQ. The CDR3 region has the DNA TGTGCCAGCAGCTTGAGAAAATCGGAATTGAGGAACTACGAGCAGTACTTC. It encodes CASSLRKSELRNYEQYF.

The V and J genes are TRBV29-1 and TRBJ1-4; D possibly corresponds to TRBD1 (5 bases). This CDR3 comprises 14 residues. Germline assignment: CDR1 SQVTM and CDR2 ANQGSEA. V gave up 7 bases and J gave up 0 bases, with 12 bases separating them. The CDR3 region is CSAARTTTNEKLFF. The CDR3 coding sequence is TGCAGCGCTGCGAGGACAACAACTAATGAAAAACTGTTTTTT.

J is TRBJ2-5 and V is TRBV5-1; D not resolved. V was pared by 0 bases and J by 2 bases, with 11 bases between. CDR3 length: 15 amino acids. CDR1 is SGHRS, CDR2 YFSETQ, per germline. Here the CDR3 reads CASSLDSGAQETQYF. In DNA form, the CDR3 reads TGCGCCAGCAGCTTGGATTCAGGCGCTCAAGAGACCCAGTACTTC.

To note about this clone: The sample has other DNA sequences that encode this CDR3 too. J is TRBJ2-5 and V is TRBV5-1; 8 bases map to TRBD2. Germline assignment: CDR1 SGHRS and CDR2 YFSETQ. The CDR3 contains 14 residues. Trimming at V came to 4 bases and at J to 2 bases, leaving 4 bases not matched to a gene. CDR3 bases: TGCGCCAGCAGCGCCTTAGCGGGGCAAGAGACCCAGTACTTC. Its translation is CASSALAGQETQYF.

The chain couples TRBV28 to TRBJ1-2; D is unclear. This CDR3 region has 16 residues. In germline, CDR1 is MDHEN, CDR2 SYDVKM. V was pared by 2 bases and J by 1 base, with 14 bases between. DNA of the CDR3: TGTGCCAGCAGTTTAGTCTCCAGGCCGGATAACTATGGCTACACCTTC. It codes for CASSLVSRPDNYGYTF.

This sequence joins TRBV5-1 and TRBJ1-3, with unresolved D. V shed 2 bases and J shed 0 bases, with 9 bases lying between them. Germline V gene data show CDR1 as SGHRS and CDR2 as YFSETQ. The length of the CDR3 is 15 residues. The CDR3 DNA sequence: TGCGCCAGCAGCTTCGGACGACCCTCTGGAAACACCATATATTTT. It codes for CASSFGRPSGNTIYF.

This clone was recorded only once. This chain connects TRBV27 to TRBJ2-3; TRBD1 matches 7 bases. The CDR3 totals 14 residues. The germline CDR1 and CDR2 sequences are MNHEY and SMNVEV (reference sequence). The junction had 6 bases not matched to a gene; V was cut back by 7 bases and J by 2 bases. The CDR3 loop is CASTPDRYTDTQYF. For the CDR3, the DNA is TGTGCCAGCACCCCGGACAGGTACACAGATACGCAGTATTTT.

The V gene is TRBV4-3, the J gene TRBJ1-4; D remains unclear. V lost 4 bases to trimming and J lost 8 bases, with 14 bases between them. Per the germline V gene, CDR1 is LGHNA and CDR2 is YSLEER. This CDR3 comprises 14 residues. CDR3 sequence (DNA): TGCGCCAGCAGCCGATTGGAAAAGGGCGAAAAACTGTTTTTT. Protein product: CASSRLEKGEKLFF.

This clone is a singleton in its sample. The gene calls are TRBV30 and TRBJ2-4; 7 bases match TRBD1. V trimming: 3 bases; J trimming: 3 bases; junction bases outside the gene matches: 11. Germline CDR1 is GTSNPN and CDR2 is SVGIG (reference sequence). CDR3 size: 16 residues. The CDR3 coding sequence is TGTGCCTGGAGCGTTGAGGGGGCGGTTCACAAAAACATTCAGTACTTC. Protein product: CAWSVEGAVHKNIQYF.

The V call is TRBV21-1, the J call TRBJ2-2. TRBV21-1 is noted as a pseudogene. This CDR3 has 18 residues. The CDR3 region has the DNA TGTGCCAGCAGCAAAGTCTGTTCCAGAGAGCTAAACACCGGGGAGCTGTTTTTT. Amino acids: CASSKVCSRELNTGELFF.

CDR3 in amino acids: CASSVAPSYEQYF. The DNA of the CDR3 is TGTGCCAGCAGTGTGGCGCCCTCCTACGAGCAGTACTTC. The genes are TRBV6-1 and TRBJ2-7, with no clear D. This CDR3 contains 13 residues. Trimming removed 4 bases at V and 0 bases at J, with 7 bases between. CDR1 and CDR2 (germline): MNHNS, SASEGT.

The J gene is TRBJ2-1, the V gene TRBV2, with a weak D call TRBD1 (6 bases). The germline V gene has CDR1 SNHLY and CDR2 FYNNEI. The V gene lost 3 bases and the J gene lost 5 bases, with 8 bases spanning the gap. The CDR3 is 13 amino acids. The CDR3 region has the DNA TGTGCCAGCAGTGATTGGACAGACAATGAGCAGTTCTTC. Translating gives CASSDWTDNEQFF.

In nucleotides, the CDR3 is TGTGCCAGCAGCTCGCCGACAACATTGAGATGGACCGGGGAGCTGTTTTTT. Translation: CASSSPTTLRWTGELFF. The rearrangement joins TRBV11-2 to TRBJ2-2; no reliable D call. V shed 4 bases and J shed 5 bases, with 20 bases lying between them. The CDR3 spans 17 residues. Looked up from germline, CDR1 is SGHAT and CDR2 is FQNNGV. The full variable domain, rest sourced from reference TRBV11-2 and TRBJ2-2, is EAGVAQSPRYKIIEKRQSVAFWCNPISGHATLYWYQQILGQGPKLLIQFQNNGVVDDSQLPKDRFSAERLKGVDSTLKIQPAKLEDSAVYLCASSSPTTLRWTGELFFGEGSRLTVL.

Of note for this clone: The sample contains more than one DNA sequence encoding this CDR3. The chain links TRBV5-1 to TRBJ2-1; the match to TRBD2 covers 9 bases. Germline V gene sequence: CDR1 SGHRS, CDR2 YFSETQ. This CDR3 contains 13 residues. The J segment lost 6 bases and the V segment lost 2 bases, leaving 0 bases of the junction unmatched. The CDR3 sequence: CASSLLAGNEQFF. The CDR3 DNA follows: TGCGCCAGCAGCTTACTAGCGGGCAATGAGCAGTTCTTC.

This sequence joins TRBV7-3 and TRBJ2-7; 9 bases fit TRBD1. Germline lookup yields CDR1 SGHTA and CDR2 FQGTGA. This CDR3 has 16 residues. Unmatched junction bases numbered 9, after V lost 0 bases and J lost 6 bases. The CDR3 nucleotides are TGTGCCAGCAGCTTAACCGGGACAGGGTCGGGGGTCGAGCAGTACTTC. This translates into CASSLTGTGSGVEQYF.